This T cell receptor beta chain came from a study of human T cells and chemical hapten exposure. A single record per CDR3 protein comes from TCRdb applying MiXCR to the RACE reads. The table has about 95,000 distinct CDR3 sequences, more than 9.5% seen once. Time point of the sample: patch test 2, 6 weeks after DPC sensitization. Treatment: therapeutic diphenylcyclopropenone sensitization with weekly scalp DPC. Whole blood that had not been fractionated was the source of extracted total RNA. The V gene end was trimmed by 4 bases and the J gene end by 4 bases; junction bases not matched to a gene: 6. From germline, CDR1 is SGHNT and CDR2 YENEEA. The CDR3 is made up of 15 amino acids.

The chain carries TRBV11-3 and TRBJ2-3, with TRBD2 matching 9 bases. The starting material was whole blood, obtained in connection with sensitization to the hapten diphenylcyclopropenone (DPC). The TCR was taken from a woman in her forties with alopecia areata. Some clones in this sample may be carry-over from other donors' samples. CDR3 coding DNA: TGTGCCAGCAGCTCGGGACTAGCTCAGGCAGATACGCAGTATTTT. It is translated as CASSSGLAQADTQYF.